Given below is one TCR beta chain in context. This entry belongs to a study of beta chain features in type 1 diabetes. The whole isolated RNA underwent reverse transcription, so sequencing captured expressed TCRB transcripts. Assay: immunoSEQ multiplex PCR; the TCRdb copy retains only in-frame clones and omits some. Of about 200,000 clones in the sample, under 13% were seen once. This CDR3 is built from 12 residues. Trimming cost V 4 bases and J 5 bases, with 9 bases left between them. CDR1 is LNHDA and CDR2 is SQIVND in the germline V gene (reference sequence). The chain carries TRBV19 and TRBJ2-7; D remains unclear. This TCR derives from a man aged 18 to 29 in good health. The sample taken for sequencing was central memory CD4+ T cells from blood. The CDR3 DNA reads TGTGCCAGTAGTACGTCTTGGGACGAGCAGTACTTC. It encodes CASSTSWDEQYF.